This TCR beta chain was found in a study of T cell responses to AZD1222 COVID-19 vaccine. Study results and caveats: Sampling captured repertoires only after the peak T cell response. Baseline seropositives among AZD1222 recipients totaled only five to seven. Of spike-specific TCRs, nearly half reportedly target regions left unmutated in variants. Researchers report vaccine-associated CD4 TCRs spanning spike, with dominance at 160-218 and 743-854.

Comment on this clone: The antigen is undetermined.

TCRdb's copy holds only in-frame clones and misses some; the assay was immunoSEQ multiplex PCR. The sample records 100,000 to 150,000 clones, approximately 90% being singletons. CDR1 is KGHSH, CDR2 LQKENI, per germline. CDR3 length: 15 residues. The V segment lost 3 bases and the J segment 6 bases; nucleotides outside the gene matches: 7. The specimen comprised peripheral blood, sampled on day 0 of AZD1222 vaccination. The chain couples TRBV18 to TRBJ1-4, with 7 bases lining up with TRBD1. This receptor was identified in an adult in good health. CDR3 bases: TGTGCCAGCTCACCGCGACAGGGAAGGGATGAAAAACTGTTTTTT. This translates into CASSPRQGRDEKLFF.